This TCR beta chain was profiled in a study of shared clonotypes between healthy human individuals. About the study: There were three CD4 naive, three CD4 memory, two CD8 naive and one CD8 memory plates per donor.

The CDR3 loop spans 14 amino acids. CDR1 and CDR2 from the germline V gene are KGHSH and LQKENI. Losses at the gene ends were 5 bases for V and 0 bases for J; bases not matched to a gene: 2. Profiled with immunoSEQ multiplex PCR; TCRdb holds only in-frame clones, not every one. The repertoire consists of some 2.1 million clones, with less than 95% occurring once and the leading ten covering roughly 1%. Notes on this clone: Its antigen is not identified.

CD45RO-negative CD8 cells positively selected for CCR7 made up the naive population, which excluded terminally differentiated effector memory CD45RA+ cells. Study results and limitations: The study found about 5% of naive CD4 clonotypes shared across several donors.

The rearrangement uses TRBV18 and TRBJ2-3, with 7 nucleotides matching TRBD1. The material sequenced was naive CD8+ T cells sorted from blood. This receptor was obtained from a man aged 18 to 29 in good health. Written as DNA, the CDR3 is TGTGCCAGCTCATCGACAGGGAGCACAGATACGCAGTATTTT. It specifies CASSSTGSTDTQYF.